These 32 T cell receptor beta chains were all obtained from the same sample, sequenced in a study of T cell changes during pregnancy in multiple sclerosis. The repertoire was sequenced with immunoSEQ multiplex PCR; TCRdb's copy has only in-frame clones and lacks some. Among around 57,000 clones listed, approximately 90% were seen once. Sequencing was performed on peripheral blood, taken in the first trimester of pregnancy. These receptors all stem from a female donor in good health, enrolled as a control in a pregnancy study.

The V call is TRBV4-2, the J call TRBJ2-1, with TRBD2 identical over 13 bases. Germline V CDR1 and CDR2: LGHNA, YNFKEQ. Trimming took 2 bases from V and 8 from J; bases not matched to a gene: 6. The CDR3 totals 16 residues. CDR3 bases: TGTGCCAGCAGCCAACTACTAGCGGGGGGGCGGGATGAGCAGTTCTTC. This encodes CASSQLLAGGRDEQFF.

The chain has TRBV29-1 and TRBJ1-1; perhaps TRBD1 as D (6 bases). The CDR3 length is 12 residues. Germline lookup yields CDR1 SQVTM and CDR2 ANQGSEA. With 5 bases removed from V and 7 bases from J, the gap between germline ends came to 14 bases. The CDR3 sequence is CSVLSDSIEAFF. The CDR3 DNA reads as TGCAGCGTTCTTTCGGACAGCATTGAAGCTTTCTTT.

CDR3 in amino acids: CSVGYRDSQETQYF. CDR3 coding DNA: TGCAGCGTTGGCTACCGGGACAGCCAAGAGACCCAGTACTTC. The J gene is TRBJ2-5, the V gene TRBV29-1; 7 bases map to TRBD1. With 4 bases clipped from V and 1 base from J, the junction kept 6 bases outside the gene matches. This CDR3 comprises 14 residues. The germline gives CDR1 SQVTM, CDR2 ANQGSEA.

The genes are TRBV4-1 and TRBJ1-1, with a tentative D call TRBD1 (6 bases). The CDR3 is 14 residues long. With 1 base removed from V and 6 bases from J, the gap between germline ends came to 12 bases. Per the germline V gene, CDR1 is MGHRA and CDR2 is YSYEKL. The CDR3 is CASSQGLGGAEAFF. The CDR3 coding sequence is TGCGCCAGCAGCCAAGGCCTAGGGGGAGCTGAAGCTTTCTTT.

This clone was seen once. The chain links TRBV19 to TRBJ1-2; 8 bases agree with TRBD1. This CDR3 spans 13 amino acids. Germline loops: CDR1 LNHDA, CDR2 SQIVND (reference sequence). The ends lost 7 bases at V and 3 bases at J; junction bases unmatched: 4. The CDR3 spells CASTKDRDYGYTF. In DNA form, the CDR3 reads TGTGCCAGTACCAAGGACAGGGACTATGGCTACACCTTC.

In this sample, this clone turned up once. This CDR3 is CASTLTPGPGGTEAFF. The DNA for the CDR3 is TGTGCCAGCACCCTTACTCCGGGCCCTGGAGGGACTGAAGCTTTCTTT. This chain connects TRBV11-3 to TRBJ1-1, with unresolved D. Per germline, CDR1 SGHNT and CDR2 YENEEA. The CDR3 loop spans 16 amino acids. Trimming took off 7 bases at V and 5 bases at J, with 23 bases between the two ends.

In nucleotides, the CDR3 is TGTGCCAGCAGGCCGGGACAGGGTAACCTCTATGGCTACACCTTC. Protein: CASRPGQGNLYGYTF. The chain is built from TRBV6-1 and TRBJ1-2; 9 bases are a match to TRBD1. The CDR3 is 15 residues long. Germline CDR1 is MNHNS and CDR2 is SASEGT. With V trimmed by 6 bases and J by 4 bases, 9 bases remained unmatched.

This rearrangement joins TRBV19 to TRBJ1-2, with D unclear. The V end was cut by 10 bases, the J end by 6 bases, with 15 bases between. Germline V gives CDR1 LNHDA, CDR2 SQIVND (reference sequence). The CDR3 extends over 12 amino acids. The CDR3 DNA follows: TGTGCCACCGCAAACCGACTCGATGGCTACACCTTC. This encodes CATANRLDGYTF.

The chain recombines TRBV11-3 with TRBJ2-3, with 7 bases aligning to TRBD1. Germline V gene lookup returns CDR1 SGHNT and CDR2 YENEEA. CDR3 length equals 15 residues. Losses at the gene ends were 6 bases for V and 3 bases for J; bases not matched to a gene: 9. The CDR3 spells CASSRRTGPTDTQYF. CDR3 coding DNA: TGTGCCAGCAGTCGACGGACAGGACCTACAGATACGCAGTATTTT.

This clone came up a few times. The genes are TRBV18 and TRBJ1-6; 7 bases are a match to TRBD1. The length of the CDR3 is 17 residues. V trimming: 4 bases; J trimming: 4 bases; junction bases outside the gene matches: 10. The germline gives CDR1 KGHSH, CDR2 LQKENI. In DNA, the CDR3 is TGTGCCAGCTCACTTGAATACGGGACAGCTTATAATTCACCCCTCCACTTT. Encoded protein: CASSLEYGTAYNSPLHF.

The chain carries TRBV6-5 and TRBJ2-3; the match to TRBD1 covers 8 bases. The CDR3 runs to 14 residues. V shed 10 bases and J 0 bases; nucleotides not matched to a gene: 6. Germline assignment: CDR1 MNHEY and CDR2 SVGAGI. In nucleotides, the CDR3 is TGTGCCACTGGGGGGACAGGCAGCACAGATACGCAGTATTTT. The encoded protein is CATGGTGSTDTQYF.

The V call is TRBV7-9, the J call TRBJ1-1, with 10 bases fitting TRBD1. The CDR3 loop spans 17 amino acids. With V trimmed by 5 bases and J by 1 base, 10 bases remained unmatched. From germline, CDR1 is SEHNR and CDR2 FQNEAQ (reference sequence). This chain's CDR3 is CASSDVGQGSRNTEAFF. CDR3 nucleotide sequence: TGTGCCAGCAGCGACGTGGGACAGGGGAGTCGGAACACTGAAGCTTTCTTT.

The gene calls are TRBV5-1 and TRBJ2-5; 7 bases match TRBD1. The J segment lost 2 bases and the V segment lost 0 bases, leaving 1 base of the junction unmatched. Germline lookup yields CDR1 SGHRS and CDR2 YFSETQ. The CDR3 runs 14 residues. The CDR3 protein is CASSLGRGQETQYF. CDR3 sequence (DNA): TGCGCCAGCAGCTTGGGCAGGGGGCAAGAGACCCAGTACTTC.

The genes are TRBV30 and TRBJ2-5, with D perhaps TRBD1 (5 bases). Germline CDR1 GTSNPN, CDR2 SVGIG (reference sequence). The CDR3 contains 13 residues. V was clipped by 4 bases and J by 4 bases, with 13 bases between them. CDR3 loop: CAWNSGLRETQYF. Here the CDR3 DNA reads TGTGCCTGGAATTCAGGGTTGAGAGAGACCCAGTACTTC.

This clone was recorded a few times. V gene TRBV19 combines with J gene TRBJ2-5, with 14 positions matching TRBD2. V gave up 4 bases and J gave up 3 bases; unmatched junction bases: 1. The germline gives CDR1 LNHDA, CDR2 SQIVND (reference sequence). The CDR3 runs to 15 residues. CDR3: CASSRGLAGEETQYF. DNA of the CDR3: TGTGCCAGTAGTAGGGGACTAGCGGGGGAAGAGACCCAGTACTTC.

The rearrangement uses TRBV6-6 and TRBJ1-6, with 9 bases matching TRBD1. J gave up 10 bases and V 7 bases, and 8 bases lay outside the gene matches. Looked up from germline, CDR1 is MNHNY and CDR2 is SVGAGI (reference sequence). CDR3 length equals 14 residues. This chain's CDR3 is CASTIGQGNSPLHF. The CDR3 DNA reads as TGTGCCAGCACCATCGGACAGGGGAACTCACCCCTCCACTTT.

The chain links TRBV15 to TRBJ1-2; TRBD1 agrees at 9 bases. The CDR3 sequence is 17 residues long. V gave up 7 bases and J gave up 0 bases; unmatched junction bases: 12. Germline V gene lookup returns CDR1 LNHNV and CDR2 YYDKDF (reference sequence). CDR3 sequence reads: CATTSRQGVLTNYGYTF. The CDR3, as DNA: TGTGCCACCACCAGTAGACAGGGGGTCCTCACTAACTATGGCTACACCTTC.

V usage is TRBV27 and J usage is TRBJ2-7; TRBD1 aligns across 7 bases. V shed 6 bases and J 5 bases; nucleotides not matched to a gene: 4. The CDR3 is 12 amino acids. Germline V lookup: CDR1 MNHEY, CDR2 SMNVEV (reference sequence). The CDR3 loop is CASRQGTDEQYF. The CDR3 DNA is TGTGCCAGCAGACAGGGGACGGACGAGCAGTACTTC.

The DNA of the CDR3 is TGTGCCAGCAGCTTTTCGTCGTTCGGGGAGCAGTTCTTC. This translates into CASSFSSFGEQFF. The chain combines TRBV7-9 with TRBJ2-1; no firm D call. The CDR3 contains 13 residues. Per germline, CDR1 SEHNR and CDR2 FQNEAQ (reference sequence). V was clipped by 3 bases and J by 10 bases, with 13 bases between them.

The chain recombines TRBV9 with TRBJ2-2; D may be TRBD2 (7 bases). This CDR3 is 15 amino acids long. Per germline, CDR1 SGDLS and CDR2 YYNGEE. V lost 4 bases to trimming and J lost 4 bases, with 14 bases between them. The chain's CDR3 is CASSPEGGGTGELFF. CDR3 DNA sequence: TGTGCCAGCAGCCCAGAGGGGGGGGGCACCGGGGAGCTGTTTTTT.

This rearrangement joins TRBV6-5 to TRBJ1-4; tentative D call: TRBD1 (5 bases). CDR1 is MNHEY, CDR2 SVGAGI, per germline. The length of the CDR3 is 15 residues. The V and J ends lost 5 bases and 3 bases respectively, with 13 bases between them. The CDR3 bases are TGTGCCAGCAGTCCCAGGACAATTTCTAATGAAAAACTGTTTTTT. Translation: CASSPRTISNEKLFF.

The V gene is TRBV5-6, the J gene TRBJ2-2; 8 positions match TRBD2. The CDR3 is made up of 15 amino acids. Losses at the gene ends were 5 bases for V and 7 bases for J; bases not matched to a gene: 10. CDR1 and CDR2 from the germline V gene are SGHDT and YYEEEE. CDR3 sequence (DNA): TGTGCCAGCAGATTCGGCGGGGGGATAAGCGGGGAGCTGTTTTTT. Translated: CASRFGGGISGELFF.

The V call is TRBV7-8, the J call TRBJ1-2, with a possible D match to TRBD1 (5 bases). Trimming cost V 5 bases and J 1 base, with 11 bases left between them. The germline V gene has CDR1 SGHVS and CDR2 FQNEAQ. The CDR3 sequence is 14 residues long. The CDR3 sequence: CASSPGRGNYGYTF. CDR3 nucleotide sequence: TGTGCCAGCAGCCCAGGGCGGGGTAACTATGGCTACACCTTC.

The gene calls are TRBV5-7 and TRBJ2-7, with TRBD1 as a possible D gene (9 bases). TRBV5-7 is annotated as an ORF whose role is uncertain. V was trimmed by 0 bases and J by 2 bases, leaving 21 bases between them. The CDR3 has 18 amino acids. The CDR3, as DNA: TGTGCCAGCAGCTTGGAAGGGACTAGGGACAGGGCGGCCTACGAGCAGTACTTC. Protein sequence: CASSLEGTRDRAAYEQYF.

The CDR3 loop reads CASSQSQGGNTEAFF. As DNA, the CDR3 is TGTGCCAGCAGCCAGTCACAGGGCGGGAACACTGAAGCTTTCTTT. The chain is built from TRBV4-2 and TRBJ1-1; perhaps TRBD1 as D (6 bases). The CDR3 spans 15 residues. The V end lost 3 bases, the J end lost 1 base, and 12 bases lay between the germline ends. The V gene's germline CDR1 is LGHNA and CDR2 YNFKEQ.

The V gene is TRBV5-1, the J gene TRBJ2-1, with 7 positions matching TRBD1. The CDR3 is 15 amino acids. V was pared by 0 bases and J by 7 bases, with 7 bases of the junction left unmatched. The germline gives CDR1 SGHRS, CDR2 YFSETQ. The CDR3 reads CASSLGGQAKNEQFF. For the CDR3, the DNA is TGCGCCAGCAGCTTGGGAGGACAGGCTAAAAATGAGCAGTTCTTC.

This chain links TRBV7-3 with TRBJ2-1, with a weak D call TRBD2 (6 bases). V dropped 3 bases and J dropped 4 bases, with 13 bases sitting between them. This CDR3 comprises 15 residues. Germline V gives CDR1 SGHTA, CDR2 FQGTGA. The CDR3 region is CASSLEGHTYNEQFF. In DNA, the CDR3 is TGTGCCAGCAGCTTGGAGGGGCACACGTACAATGAGCAGTTCTTC.

This clone was counted only a few times. The chain has TRBV2 and TRBJ1-2; the D is unclear. The CDR3 contains 11 residues. In germline, CDR1 is SNHLY, CDR2 FYNNEI. Deletions cut 8 bases from V and 2 bases from J, with 6 bases between. The CDR3 spells CASEGNYGYTF. The CDR3 coding sequence is TGTGCCAGCGAGGGAAACTATGGCTACACCTTC.

This clone was seen more than once but under ten times. The J gene is TRBJ2-3, the V gene TRBV4-2; 9 nucleotides line up with TRBD1. V lost 2 bases to trimming and J lost 3 bases; unmatched junction nucleotides: 3. This CDR3 comprises 15 residues. Germline CDR1 and CDR2: LGHNA and YNFKEQ. This CDR3 reads CASSQRDRGTDTQYF. The DNA of the CDR3 is TGTGCCAGCAGCCAACGCGACAGGGGGACAGATACGCAGTATTTT.

The V gene is TRBV5-1, the J gene TRBJ2-1, with TRBD2 identical over 9 bases. V trimming: 0 bases; J trimming: 3 bases; junction bases outside the gene matches: 1. This CDR3 is 15 amino acids long. Germline V CDR1 and CDR2: SGHRS, YFSETQ. The CDR3 region is CASSLELAGYNEQFF. In DNA form, the CDR3 reads TGCGCCAGCAGCTTGGAACTAGCGGGCTACAATGAGCAGTTCTTC.

CDR3 DNA: TGTGCCAGCAGTGAAGGGACAGAAGCTTTCTTT. Encoded protein: CASSEGTEAFF. The chain joins TRBV2 to TRBJ1-1, with D possibly being TRBD1 (5 bases). Germline lookup yields CDR1 SNHLY and CDR2 FYNNEI. Trimming cost V 1 base and J 8 bases, with 5 bases left between them. This CDR3 contains 11 residues. The variable domain in full, with the rest retrieved from reference TRBV2 and TRBJ1-1, is EPEVTQTPSHQVTQMGQEVILRCVPISNHLYFYWYRQILGQKVEFLVSFYNNEISEKSEIFDDQFSVERPDGSNFTLKIRSTKLEDSAMYFCASSEGTEAFFGQGTRLTVV.

For this clone: At one end the junction does not follow the germline gene, possibly because of a read error. The V gene is TRBV15, the J gene TRBJ2-3; TRBD1 might be the D (6 bases). The CDR3 has 15 amino acids. Looked up from germline, CDR1 is LNHNV and CDR2 is YYDKDF (reference sequence). CDR3 in DNA: TGTGCCACCAGCAGAGACCGGCCTAGCCAGGGGTATGTGAATTTT. Encoded protein: CATSRDRPSQGYVNF.